The 15 T cell receptor beta chains below all came from one sample that was sequenced in a study of blood T cell repertoires in COVID-19. Generated by immunoSEQ multiplex PCR, the TCRdb table keeps only in-frame clones and is missing some. This table holds roughly 160,000 clones, less than 90% found once. Material: peripheral blood. These TCRs come from a man younger than 35 with active or convalescent COVID-19.

The rearrangement uses TRBV11-2 and TRBJ1-2; D gene ambiguous. V lost 5 bases and J lost 6, with 16 bases in between. This CDR3 contains 14 residues. Looked up from germline, CDR1 is SGHAT and CDR2 is FQNNGV. The CDR3 sequence: CASSRAGGSDGYTF. CDR3 sequence (DNA): TGTGCCAGCAGCCGAGCGGGAGGTTCTGATGGCTACACCTTC.

The V call is TRBV6-5, the J call TRBJ1-3; D gene uncertain. The CDR3 runs to 14 residues. V lost 0 bases and J lost 7, with 10 bases in between. From germline, CDR1 is MNHEY and CDR2 SVGAGI. CDR3 nucleotides: TGTGCCAGCAGTTACTCGGGAGGGAGGAACACCATATATTTT. It codes for CASSYSGGRNTIYF.

The chain employs TRBV7-2 and TRBJ2-7, with D hard to call. V dropped 2 bases and J dropped 4 bases, with 9 bases sitting between them. This CDR3 has 13 residues. Per the germline V gene, CDR1 is SGHTA and CDR2 is FQGNSA. CDR3 in amino acids: CASSLQVPYEQYF. CDR3 DNA: TGTGCCAGCAGCTTACAGGTGCCTTACGAGCAGTACTTC.

This clone was seen a handful of times. As DNA, the CDR3 is TGTGCCAGTAGAGGGGACAGGGATAAAGCCGGGGAGCTGTTTTTT. Protein product: CASRGDRDKAGELFF. V usage is TRBV19 and J usage is TRBJ2-2, with 9 bases aligning to TRBD1. The CDR3 runs to 15 residues. Germline loops: CDR1 LNHDA, CDR2 SQIVND (reference sequence). V lost 6 bases and J lost 6; bases outside the gene matches: 8.

J is TRBJ2-1 and V is TRBV5-6, with a tentative D call TRBD1 (5 bases). CDR3 length: 14 residues. CDR1 and CDR2 (germline): SGHDT, YYEEEE. V was clipped by 2 bases and J by 6 bases, with 12 bases between them. DNA of the CDR3: TGTGCCAGCAGCTTTGAGTCAGGGTTCAATGAGCAGTTCTTC. The encoded protein is CASSFESGFNEQFF.

The rearrangement links TRBV5-1 to TRBJ1-1, with 9 bases matching TRBD1. Trimming removed 3 bases from V and 4 bases from J; junction bases left unmatched: 7. CDR1 SGHRS and CDR2 YFSETQ come from the germline V gene. CDR3 length equals 15 residues. The CDR3 reads CASSSTPGQGTEAFF. DNA for the CDR3: TGCGCCAGCAGCTCTACTCCGGGACAGGGCACTGAAGCTTTCTTT.

The chain employs TRBV7-2 and TRBJ2-1, with D perhaps matching TRBD2 (5 bases). The germline gives CDR1 SGHTA, CDR2 FQGNSA. The CDR3 runs 15 residues. The germline V and J ends were trimmed by 1 base and 8 bases, with 15 bases remaining between them. The CDR3 DNA reads as TGTGCCAGCAGCTTAGTAGGTGGGAGCTCGGATGAGCAGTTCTTC. Its protein product is CASSLVGGSSDEQFF.

This rearrangement joins TRBV28 to TRBJ1-1, with D tentatively TRBD1 (6 bases). The germline V gene encodes CDR1 MDHEN and CDR2 SYDVKM. The CDR3 covers 15 residues. The V and J ends lost 4 bases and 1 base respectively, with 13 bases between them. CDR3 loop: CASSSQGTQNTEAFF. In DNA, the CDR3 is TGTGCCAGCAGTTCCCAGGGGACGCAGAACACTGAAGCTTTCTTT.

This clone is a singleton in its sample. V gene TRBV5-1 combines with J gene TRBJ2-3; D is ambiguous. The V end lost 4 bases, the J end lost 2 bases, and 17 bases lay between the germline ends. The CDR3 is made up of 16 amino acids. CDR1 is SGHRS and CDR2 is YFSETQ in the germline V gene. CDR3 sequence: CASSPQRGLYTDTQYF. The CDR3 nucleotides read TGCGCCAGCAGCCCCCAGCGTGGCCTATACACAGATACGCAGTATTTT.

This clone was counted only a few times. The gene calls are TRBV5-3 and TRBJ2-7, with 10 nucleotides matching TRBD2. TRBV5-3 is an open reading frame whose function is uncertain. CDR3 length: 16 amino acids. The trim removed 4 bases at V and 3 bases at J, leaving 10 bases unmatched. CDR3 bases: TGTGCCAGAAGCATATTTCAAAAGCGGGGGGGCTACGAGCAGTACTTC. Translating it yields CARSIFQKRGGYEQYF.

This clone was detected a few times. The rearrangement links TRBV5-1 to TRBJ1-1; D unclear. CDR3 length: 18 residues. V was clipped by 1 base and J by 2 bases, with 21 bases between them. CDR1 is SGHRS and CDR2 is YFSETQ in the germline V gene. This chain's CDR3 is CASSLIWQRRTDNTEAFF. The DNA of the CDR3 is TGCGCCAGCAGCTTGATATGGCAACGACGTACAGACAACACTGAAGCTTTCTTT.

The chain recombines TRBV5-1 with TRBJ1-6; no firm D call. The V gene lost 1 base and the J gene lost 8 bases, with 7 bases spanning the gap. CDR3 length equals 13 residues. The germline gives CDR1 SGHRS, CDR2 YFSETQ. Here the CDR3 DNA reads TGCGCCAGCAGCTTGCGGGTGGATTCACCCCTCCACTTT. This sequence encodes CASSLRVDSPLHF.

The J gene is TRBJ2-3, the V gene TRBV30; 7 bases are a match to TRBD1. CDR1 is GTSNPN, CDR2 SVGIG, per germline (reference sequence). The CDR3 spans 15 residues. The junction had 11 bases not matched to a gene; V was cut back by 4 bases and J by 4 bases. The CDR3 bases are TGTGCCTGGATTAACAGGGGAGCCTCTCCAGATACGCAGTATTTT. Its protein product is CAWINRGASPDTQYF.

The chain employs TRBV28 and TRBJ2-1, with 10 bases lining up with TRBD2. Germline CDR1 reads MDHEN; CDR2 reads SYDVKM. The CDR3 has 18 residues. Losses at the gene ends were 7 bases for V and 7 bases for J; bases not matched to a gene: 19. The DNA for the CDR3 is TGTGCCAGCACCGTAGGGGGCCCACTAGCGGGGTCCGTAAATGAGCAGTTCTTC. Protein product: CASTVGGPLAGSVNEQFF.

This chain links TRBV7-6 with TRBJ1-4; D might be TRBD1 (5 bases). The CDR3 length is 15 residues. V lost 5 bases and J 0 bases, leaving 10 bases between the germline ends. Germline V gives CDR1 SGHVS, CDR2 FNYEAQ. The CDR3: CASSDQGTTNEKLFF. CDR3 bases: TGTGCCAGCAGCGACCAGGGTACAACTAATGAAAAACTGTTTTTT.